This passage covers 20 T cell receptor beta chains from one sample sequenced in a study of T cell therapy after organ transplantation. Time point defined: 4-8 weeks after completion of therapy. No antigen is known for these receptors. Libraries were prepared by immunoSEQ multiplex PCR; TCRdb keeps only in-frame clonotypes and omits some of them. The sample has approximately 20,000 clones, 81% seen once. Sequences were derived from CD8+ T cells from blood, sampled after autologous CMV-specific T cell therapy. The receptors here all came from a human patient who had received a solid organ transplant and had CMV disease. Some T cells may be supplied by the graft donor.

The CDR3 DNA is TGTGCCAGCAGCCTTCCAACTAGCGGGTTTCCGAACACCGGGGAGCTGTTTTTT. This sequence encodes CASSLPTSGFPNTGELFF. The chain joins TRBV7-8 to TRBJ2-2; TRBD2 matches at 9 bases. Germline assignment: CDR1 SGHVS and CDR2 FQNEAQ. Germline trimming cut 5 bases from V and 0 bases from J; bases unmatched to any gene: 10. CDR3 size: 18 residues. The full variable domain, rest sourced from reference TRBV7-8 and TRBJ2-2, is GAGVSQSPRYKVAKRGQDVALRCDPISGHVSLFWYQQALGQGPEFLTYFQNEAQLDKSGLPSDRFFAERPEGSVSTLKIQRTQQEDSAVYLCASSLPTSGFPNTGELFFGEGSRLTVL.

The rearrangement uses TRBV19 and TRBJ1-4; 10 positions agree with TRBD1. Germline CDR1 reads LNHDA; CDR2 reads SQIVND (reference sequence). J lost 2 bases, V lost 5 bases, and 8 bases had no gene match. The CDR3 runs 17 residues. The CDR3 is CASSAWDRGLTNEKLFF. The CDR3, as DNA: TGTGCCAGTAGTGCCTGGGACAGGGGCCTTACTAATGAAAAACTGTTTTTT.

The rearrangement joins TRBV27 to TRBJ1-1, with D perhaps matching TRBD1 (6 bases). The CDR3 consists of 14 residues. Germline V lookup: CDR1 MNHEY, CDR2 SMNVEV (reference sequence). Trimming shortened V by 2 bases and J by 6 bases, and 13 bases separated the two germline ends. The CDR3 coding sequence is TGTGCCAGCAGTTTAGGGGGGGCTCTATCTGAAGCTTTCTTT. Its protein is CASSLGGALSEAFF.

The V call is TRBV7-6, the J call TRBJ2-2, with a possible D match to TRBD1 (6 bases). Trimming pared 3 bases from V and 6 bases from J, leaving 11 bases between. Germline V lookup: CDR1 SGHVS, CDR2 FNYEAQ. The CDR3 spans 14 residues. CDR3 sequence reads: CASSFSTGSGELFF. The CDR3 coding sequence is TGTGCCAGCAGCTTTTCGACAGGTTCCGGGGAGCTGTTTTTT.

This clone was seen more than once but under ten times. CDR3 sequence (DNA): TGTGCCAGCAGCCAGCGAAGGGGCACTGAAGCTTTCTTT. It yields the protein CASSQRRGTEAFF. This chain links TRBV21-1 with TRBJ1-1; the table gives TRBD1 as D, unverified against the DNA. TRBV21-1 is classified as a pseudogene. CDR3 length: 13 residues.

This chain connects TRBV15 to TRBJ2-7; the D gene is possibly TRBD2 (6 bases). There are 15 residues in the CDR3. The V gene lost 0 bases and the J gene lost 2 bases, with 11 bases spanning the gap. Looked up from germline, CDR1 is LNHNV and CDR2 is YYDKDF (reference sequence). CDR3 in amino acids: CATSRDVEGTYEQYF. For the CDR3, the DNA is TGTGCCACCAGCAGAGATGTGGAGGGGACCTACGAGCAGTACTTC.

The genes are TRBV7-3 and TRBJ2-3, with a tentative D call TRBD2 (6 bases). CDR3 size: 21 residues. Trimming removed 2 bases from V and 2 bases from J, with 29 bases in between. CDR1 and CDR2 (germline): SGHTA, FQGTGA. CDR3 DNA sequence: TGTGCCAGCAGCTTACGGCCCCTCGGGTATGACGGGCGGGGCGACACAGATACGCAGTATTTT. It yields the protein CASSLRPLGYDGRGDTDTQYF.

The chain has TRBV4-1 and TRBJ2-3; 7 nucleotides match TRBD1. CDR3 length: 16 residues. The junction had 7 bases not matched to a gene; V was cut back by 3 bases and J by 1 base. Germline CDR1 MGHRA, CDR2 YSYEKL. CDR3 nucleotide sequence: TGCGCCAGCAGCCAGCAGACAGGGTTGCGCACAGATACGCAGTATTTT. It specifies CASSQQTGLRTDTQYF.

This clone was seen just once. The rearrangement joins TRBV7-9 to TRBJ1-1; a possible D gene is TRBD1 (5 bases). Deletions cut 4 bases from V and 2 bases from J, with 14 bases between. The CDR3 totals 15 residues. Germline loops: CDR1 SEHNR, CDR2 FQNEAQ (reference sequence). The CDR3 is CASSSPGSSNTEAFF. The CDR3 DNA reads TGTGCCAGCAGCTCCCCAGGGAGTTCCAACACTGAAGCTTTCTTT.

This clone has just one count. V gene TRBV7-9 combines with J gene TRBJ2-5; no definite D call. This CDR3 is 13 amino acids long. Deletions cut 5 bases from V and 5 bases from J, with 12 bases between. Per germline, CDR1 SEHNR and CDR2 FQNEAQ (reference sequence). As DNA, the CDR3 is TGTGCCAGCAGCCCCCAGGCGGTTGAGACCCAGTACTTC. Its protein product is CASSPQAVETQYF.

The CDR3, as DNA: TGTGCCAGCAGCCCACATTCCGGGACTAGGGGATCTTGGGAGCAGTACTTC. As protein: CASSPHSGTRGSWEQYF. The rearrangement uses TRBV5-6 and TRBJ2-7, with 8 positions matching TRBD2. Germline trimming cut 4 bases from V and 7 bases from J; bases unmatched to any gene: 19. In germline, CDR1 is SGHDT, CDR2 YYEEEE. The CDR3 totals 17 residues.

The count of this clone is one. CDR3 in DNA: TGTGCCAGCAGCCCCCGAGGGGGACCGACCTACAATGAGCAGTTCTTC. Its translation: CASSPRGGPTYNEQFF. The chain links TRBV9 to TRBJ2-1; TRBD1 is a possible D gene (6 bases). V dropped 4 bases and J dropped 2 bases, with 16 bases sitting between them. This CDR3 comprises 16 residues. CDR1 and CDR2 from the germline V gene are SGDLS and YYNGEE.

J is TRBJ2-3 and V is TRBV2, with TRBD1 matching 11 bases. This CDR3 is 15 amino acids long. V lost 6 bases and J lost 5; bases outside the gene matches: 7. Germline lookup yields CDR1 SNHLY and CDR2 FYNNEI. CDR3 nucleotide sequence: TGTGCCAGCAGCTCCCTGGGACAGGGGGAAGATACGCAGTATTTT. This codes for CASSSLGQGEDTQYF.

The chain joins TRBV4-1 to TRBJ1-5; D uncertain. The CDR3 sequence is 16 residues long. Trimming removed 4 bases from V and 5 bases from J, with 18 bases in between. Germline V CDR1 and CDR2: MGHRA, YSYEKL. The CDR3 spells CASSPVSDLRYQPQHF. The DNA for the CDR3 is TGCGCCAGCAGCCCCGTCTCGGACTTAAGGTATCAGCCCCAGCATTTT.

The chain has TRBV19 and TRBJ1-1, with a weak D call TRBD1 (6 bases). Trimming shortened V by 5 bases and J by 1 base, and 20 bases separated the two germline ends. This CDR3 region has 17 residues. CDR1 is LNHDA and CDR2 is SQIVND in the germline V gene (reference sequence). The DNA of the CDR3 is TGTGCCAGTAGTTGGGGGACACTTGGAAATGAGAACACTGAAGCTTTCTTT. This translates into CASSWGTLGNENTEAFF.

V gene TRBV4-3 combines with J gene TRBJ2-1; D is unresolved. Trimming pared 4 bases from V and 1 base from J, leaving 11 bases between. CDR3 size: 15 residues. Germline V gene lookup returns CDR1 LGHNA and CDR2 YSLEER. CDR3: CASSLTTPSYNEQFF. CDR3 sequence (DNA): TGCGCCAGCAGCCTCACTACACCTTCCTACAATGAGCAGTTCTTC.

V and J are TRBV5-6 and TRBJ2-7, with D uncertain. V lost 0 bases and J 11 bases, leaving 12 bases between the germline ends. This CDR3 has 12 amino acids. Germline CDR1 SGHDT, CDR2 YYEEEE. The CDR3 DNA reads TGTGCCAGCAGCTTGGTTTTGGAATCGGAGTACTTC. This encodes CASSLVLESEYF.

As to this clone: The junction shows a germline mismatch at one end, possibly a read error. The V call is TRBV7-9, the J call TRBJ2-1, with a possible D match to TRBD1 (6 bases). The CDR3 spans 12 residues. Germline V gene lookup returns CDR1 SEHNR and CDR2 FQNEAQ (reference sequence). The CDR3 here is CASSPDRQPSIF. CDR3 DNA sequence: TGTGCCAGCAGCCCGGACAGACAACCATCGATCTTC.

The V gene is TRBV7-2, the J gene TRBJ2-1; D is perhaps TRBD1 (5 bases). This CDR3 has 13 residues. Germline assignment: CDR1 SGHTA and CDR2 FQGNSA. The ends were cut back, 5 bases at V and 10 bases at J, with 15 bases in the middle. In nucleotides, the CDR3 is TGTGCCAGCAGCCCGGTAGGTGGACAAGAGCAGTTCTTC. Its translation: CASSPVGGQEQFF.

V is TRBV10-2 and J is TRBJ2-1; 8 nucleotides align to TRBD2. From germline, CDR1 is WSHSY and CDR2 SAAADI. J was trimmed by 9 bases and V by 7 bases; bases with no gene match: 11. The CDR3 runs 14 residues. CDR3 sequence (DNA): TGCGCCAGCACCGATTTCGAACTAGCGGTTGAGCAGTTCTTC. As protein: CASTDFELAVEQFF.